One and the same sample provided the 21 T cell receptor beta chains below, sequenced in a study of Tregs in tolerant kidney transplant recipients. Using immunoSEQ multiplex PCR, the repertoire was profiled, and TCRdb retains in-frame clones only, with some absent. The sample lists just under 65,000 clones, around 98% occurring once. The sequencing used Tregs from blood, collected before the transplant. The receptors were gathered from a human donor who received a combined kidney and bone marrow transplant.

The rearrangement uses TRBV6-5 and TRBJ1-2; the D gene is possibly TRBD1 (6 bases). The V end was cut by 4 bases, the J end by 2 bases, with 8 bases between. The germline V gene encodes CDR1 MNHEY and CDR2 SVGAGI. CDR3 length: 13 amino acids. The CDR3, as DNA: TGTGCCAGCAGTTCTCAGGGGAACTATGGCTACACCTTC. Protein: CASSSQGNYGYTF.

The CDR3: CASSTAGAGNTIYF. In nucleotides, the CDR3 is TGCGCCAGCAGCACCGCAGGGGCTGGAAACACCATATATTTT. The chain employs TRBV5-1 and TRBJ1-3, with D tentatively TRBD1 (6 bases). The V end was cut by 4 bases, the J end by 2 bases, with 10 bases between. CDR1 and CDR2 (germline): SGHRS, YFSETQ. This CDR3 is 14 amino acids long.

V usage is TRBV27 and J usage is TRBJ1-2; 10 nucleotides line up with TRBD1. This CDR3 region has 15 residues. After removal of 6 bases from V and 6 bases from J, the junction contained 10 bases not matched to a gene. Per germline, CDR1 MNHEY and CDR2 SMNVEV (reference sequence). The CDR3 spells CASRPGQGISDGYTF. The CDR3 coding sequence is TGTGCCAGCAGACCGGGACAGGGGATTTCCGATGGCTACACCTTC.

In this sample, this clone turned up once. The chain is built from TRBV7-6 and TRBJ2-5; 10 bases align to TRBD2. The CDR3 sequence is 16 residues long. From germline, CDR1 is SGHVS and CDR2 FNYEAQ. Germline trimming cut 2 bases from V and 3 bases from J; bases unmatched to any gene: 6. The CDR3 nucleotides read TGTGCCAGCAGCTTAATTCTAGCGGGGGCCGAAGAGACCCAGTACTTC. The encoded protein is CASSLILAGAEETQYF.

The chain joins TRBV7-2 to TRBJ2-3, with D perhaps TRBD2 (6 bases). Per the germline V gene, CDR1 is SGHTA and CDR2 is FQGNSA. CDR3 length: 15 amino acids. Trimming pared 5 bases from V and 1 base from J, leaving 13 bases between. This CDR3 reads CASSRRTTRTDTQYF. The CDR3 region has the DNA TGTGCCAGCAGCCGCCGGACTACCCGCACAGATACGCAGTATTTT.

The chain links TRBV7-9 to TRBJ1-5, with D tentatively TRBD1 (6 bases). The CDR3 has 14 amino acids. Per the germline V gene, CDR1 is SEHNR and CDR2 is FQNEAQ (reference sequence). Trimming pared 2 bases from V and 1 base from J, leaving 6 bases between. CDR3 in amino acids: CASSLRGSNQPQHF. CDR3 DNA: TGTGCCAGCAGCTTAAGGGGGAGCAATCAGCCCCAGCATTTT.

The sample holds one count of this clone. The rearrangement links TRBV19 to TRBJ2-7, with TRBD1 as a possible D gene (6 bases). The CDR3 is 14 amino acids. The germline V and J ends were trimmed by 7 bases and 3 bases, with 16 bases remaining between them. Looked up from germline, CDR1 is LNHDA and CDR2 is SQIVND (reference sequence). Here the CDR3 DNA reads TGTGCCAGTACCAAGAGTGGACAGAGCTACGAGCAGTACTTC. Its protein product is CASTKSGQSYEQYF.

The CDR3 protein is CAWSPGQGPYEQYF. DNA for the CDR3: TGTGCCTGGAGTCCGGGACAGGGACCCTACGAGCAGTACTTC. The V gene is TRBV30, the J gene TRBJ2-7; 9 bases are a match to TRBD1. Germline V gene lookup returns CDR1 GTSNPN and CDR2 SVGIG (reference sequence). V shed 2 bases, J shed 2 bases, and the junction held 4 bases outside the gene matches. CDR3 length equals 14 residues.

This rearrangement joins TRBV7-7 to TRBJ2-5; 7 nucleotides align to TRBD2. Germline CDR1 is SSHAT and CDR2 is FNYEAQ (reference sequence). With V trimmed by 5 bases and J by 2 bases, 8 bases remained unmatched. This CDR3 region has 15 residues. As DNA, the CDR3 is TGTGCCAGCAGCCCCGGATTAGCGGGTCAAGAGACCCAGTACTTC. It yields the protein CASSPGLAGQETQYF.

The chain is built from TRBV7-6 and TRBJ1-2; the D gene is possibly TRBD1 (5 bases). Trimming took 2 bases from V and 4 from J, leaving 14 bases between them. The germline CDR1 and CDR2 sequences are SGHVS and FNYEAQ. This CDR3 spans 15 amino acids. In nucleotides, the CDR3 is TGTGCCAGCAGCTTAACAGGAGGGGTCCCCTATGGCTACACCTTC. Translated: CASSLTGGVPYGYTF.

The sample holds one count of this clone. V is TRBV7-9 and J is TRBJ2-1; 8 positions agree with TRBD2. CDR3 length: 15 amino acids. With 5 bases clipped from V and 5 bases from J, the junction kept 8 bases outside the gene matches. CDR1 is SEHNR, CDR2 FQNEAQ, per germline (reference sequence). The CDR3 DNA is TGTGCCAGCAGCCCCTGGACTAGCCGTCACAATGAGCAGTTCTTC. It is translated as CASSPWTSRHNEQFF.

V usage is TRBV5-6 and J usage is TRBJ2-5; unclear D gene. Germline values: CDR1 SGHDT, CDR2 YYEEEE. V was shortened by 0 bases and J by 5 bases, with 14 bases between the two germline ends. The CDR3 is 15 amino acids. The CDR3 loop reads CASSLARPKRETQYF. The DNA for the CDR3 is TGTGCCAGCAGCTTGGCCCGTCCAAAACGGGAGACCCAGTACTTC.

J is TRBJ2-1 and V is TRBV7-3; 11 bases line up with TRBD2. The CDR3 length is 16 residues. Per germline, CDR1 SGHTA and CDR2 FQGTGA. The V and J ends lost 3 bases and 7 bases, in that order; junction bases with no gene match: 8. The CDR3 loop is CASSLGTSGQGNEQFF. CDR3 nucleotides: TGTGCCAGCAGCTTGGGGACTAGCGGCCAAGGAAATGAGCAGTTCTTC. Based on the CDR3 plus reference TRBV7-3 and TRBJ2-1, the full variable domain is GAGVSQTPSNKVTEKGKYVELRCDPISGHTALYWYRQSLGQGPEFLIYFQGTGAADDSGLPNDRFFAVRPEGSVSTLKIQRTERGDSAVYLCASSLGTSGQGNEQFFGPGTRLTVL.

V usage is TRBV19 and J usage is TRBJ2-4, with 8 positions matching TRBD2. The V gene end was trimmed by 9 bases and the J gene end by 0 bases; junction bases not matched to a gene: 4. This CDR3 spans 14 amino acids. Germline lookup yields CDR1 LNHDA and CDR2 SQIVND (reference sequence). The CDR3 spells CASTSGLAKNIQYF. The CDR3, as DNA: TGTGCCAGCACTAGCGGCCTAGCCAAAAACATTCAGTACTTC.

The chain couples TRBV5-6 to TRBJ2-5; 10 bases line up with TRBD2. The germline V gene encodes CDR1 SGHDT and CDR2 YYEEEE. The CDR3 consists of 17 residues. V shed 1 base and J 5 bases; nucleotides not matched to a gene: 11. The CDR3 is CASSLWGASGRSETQYF. DNA of the CDR3: TGTGCCAGCAGCTTGTGGGGGGCTAGCGGGAGATCTGAGACCCAGTACTTC.

The chain combines TRBV4-3 with TRBJ2-7; D not resolved. CDR3 length equals 14 residues. Per the germline V gene, CDR1 is LGHNA and CDR2 is YSLEER. Deletions cut 0 bases from V and 3 bases from J, with 9 bases between. CDR3 nucleotide sequence: TGCGCCAGCAGCCAAGAACTCTGGTTCTACGAGCAGTACTTC. This codes for CASSQELWFYEQYF.

V and J are TRBV11-2 and TRBJ1-1, with a tentative D call TRBD1 (5 bases). The CDR3 is 15 residues long. Per the germline V gene, CDR1 is SGHAT and CDR2 is FQNNGV. Trimming stripped 1 base from V and 4 bases from J, with 13 bases between. The DNA of the CDR3 is TGTGCCAGCAGCTTAGTCCCCCGGGGGACCACTGAAGCTTTCTTT. This encodes CASSLVPRGTTEAFF.

The genes are TRBV4-3 and TRBJ2-7; 8 bases align to TRBD2. This CDR3 is 16 amino acids long. The V gene's germline CDR1 is LGHNA and CDR2 YSLEER. V was pared by 0 bases and J by 6 bases, with 10 bases of the junction left unmatched. The CDR3 region has the DNA TGCGCCAGCAGCCAAGATCAGGGCAGGCTAGCGGGCGAGCAGTACTTC. This translates into CASSQDQGRLAGEQYF.

V is TRBV9 and J is TRBJ2-1; possible D gene TRBD1, 6 bases. The CDR3 has 16 residues. V dropped 4 bases and J dropped 2 bases, with 16 bases sitting between them. The germline gives CDR1 SGDLS, CDR2 YYNGEE. CDR3 region: CASSSRGDTTYNEQFF. CDR3 bases: TGTGCCAGCAGCTCAAGAGGGGACACCACCTACAATGAGCAGTTCTTC.

V is TRBV18 and J is TRBJ2-1, with D hard to call. CDR3 length equals 15 residues. The V gene lost 3 bases and the J gene lost 7 bases, with 16 bases spanning the gap. Germline V gene lookup returns CDR1 KGHSH and CDR2 LQKENI. The CDR3 region has the DNA TGTGCCAGCTCACCCTACCCACCCTACGGGAATGAGCAGTTCTTC. Amino acids: CASSPYPPYGNEQFF.

The chain uses TRBV25-1 and TRBJ1-4; D is undetermined. Per the germline V gene, CDR1 is MGHDK and CDR2 is SYGVNS. The CDR3 totals 14 residues. V gave up 2 bases and J gave up 8 bases, with 12 bases separating them. CDR3 residues: CASSEHGRDEKLFF. The CDR3 nucleotides are TGTGCCAGCAGTGAACATGGGAGAGACGAAAAACTGTTTTTT.